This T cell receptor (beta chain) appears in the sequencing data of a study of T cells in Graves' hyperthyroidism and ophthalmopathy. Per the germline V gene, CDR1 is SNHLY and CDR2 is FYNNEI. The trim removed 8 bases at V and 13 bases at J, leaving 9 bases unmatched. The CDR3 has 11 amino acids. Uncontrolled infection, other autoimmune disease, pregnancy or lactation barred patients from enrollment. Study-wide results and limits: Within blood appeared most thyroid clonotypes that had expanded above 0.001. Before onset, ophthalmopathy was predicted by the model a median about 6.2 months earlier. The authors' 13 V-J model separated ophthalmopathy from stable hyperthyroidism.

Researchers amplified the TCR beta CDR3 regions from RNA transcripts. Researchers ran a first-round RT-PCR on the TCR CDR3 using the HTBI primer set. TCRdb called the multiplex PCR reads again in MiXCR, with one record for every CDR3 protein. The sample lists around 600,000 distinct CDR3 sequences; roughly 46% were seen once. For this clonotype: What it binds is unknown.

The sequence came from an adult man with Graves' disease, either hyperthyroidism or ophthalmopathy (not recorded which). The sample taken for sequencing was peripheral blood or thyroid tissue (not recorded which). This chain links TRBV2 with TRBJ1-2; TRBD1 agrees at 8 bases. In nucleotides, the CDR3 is TGTGCCAGCGAGCCAACAGGGGGTATCACCTTC. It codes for CASEPTGGITF.